This T cell receptor beta chain was found in a study of T cell changes during pregnancy in multiple sclerosis. Clones were sequenced by immunoSEQ multiplex PCR, and TCRdb holds only the in-frame ones, with some missing. Of 70,000 to 100,000 clones listed, about 94% are singletons. Deletions cut 10 bases from V and 2 bases from J, with 6 bases between. This CDR3 contains 12 residues. CDR1 and CDR2 (germline): MNHNS, SASEGT. Sequencing used peripheral blood, obtained in the third trimester of pregnancy. V is TRBV6-1 and J is TRBJ2-6; D unresolved. This TCR came from a female donor with multiple sclerosis, enrolled in a pregnancy study. The CDR3 is CATETGANVLTF. CDR3 DNA sequence: TGTGCCACCGAGACTGGGGCCAACGTCCTGACTTTC.